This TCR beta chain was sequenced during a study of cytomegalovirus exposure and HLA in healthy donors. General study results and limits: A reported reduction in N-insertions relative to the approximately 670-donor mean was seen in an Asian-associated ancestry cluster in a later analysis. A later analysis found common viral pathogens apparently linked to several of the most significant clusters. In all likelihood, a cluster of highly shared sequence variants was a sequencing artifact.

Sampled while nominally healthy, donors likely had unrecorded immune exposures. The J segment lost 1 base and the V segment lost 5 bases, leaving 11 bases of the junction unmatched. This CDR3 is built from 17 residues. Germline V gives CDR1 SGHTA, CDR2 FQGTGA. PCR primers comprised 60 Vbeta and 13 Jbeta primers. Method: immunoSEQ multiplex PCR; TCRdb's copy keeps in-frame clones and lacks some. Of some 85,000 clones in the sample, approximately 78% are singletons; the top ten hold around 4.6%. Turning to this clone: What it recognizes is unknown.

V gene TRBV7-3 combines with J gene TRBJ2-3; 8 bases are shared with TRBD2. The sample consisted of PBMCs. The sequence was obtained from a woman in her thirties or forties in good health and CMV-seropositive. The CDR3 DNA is TGTGCCAGCAGCCCCATGCTGGGACTAGGAGGCACAGATACGCAGTATTTT. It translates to CASSPMLGLGGTDTQYF.